A single sample gave rise to the 8 T cell receptor beta chains below, sequenced in a study of CD8 T cells in Susac syndrome (dated by TCRdb to about 2019). Libraries were constructed by the immunoSEQ multiplex PCR assay. RNA was extracted with the RNeasy kit and roughly 0.45 to 1 ug was reverse transcribed using random hexamers. TCRdb trimmed public reads at Q25 via fastp, called clones via MiXCR and kept in-frame beta chains. For every CDR3 protein sequence, its rows merge into one entry that carries the most common genes and DNA. The sample table shows 55,000 to 80,000 distinct CDR3 sequences, and about 92% are seen once. About 0.14% of the sample lies in the top ten. Sequencing was carried out using CD4+ T cells from PBMCs. These receptors were collected from a human donor with Susac syndrome.

This chain connects TRBV5-4 to TRBJ2-2; D gene uncertain. The V gene's germline CDR1 is SGHNT and CDR2 YYREEE (reference sequence). This CDR3 is 14 amino acids long. With 5 bases removed from V and 2 bases from J, the gap between germline ends came to 10 bases. The CDR3 nucleotides are TGTGCCAGCAGATCTTACCGAAACACCGGGGAGCTGTTTTTT. This translates into CASRSYRNTGELFF.

This clonotype showed up just once. The chain recombines TRBV11-1 with TRBJ2-5; D may be TRBD1 (6 bases). Trimming shortened V by 5 bases and J by 7 bases, and 14 bases separated the two germline ends. CDR3 size: 13 residues. Germline V lookup: CDR1 SGHAT, CDR2 FQDESV (reference sequence). The CDR3 region is CASSPRTEGTQYF. CDR3 in DNA: TGTGCCAGCAGCCCAAGGACAGAAGGGACCCAGTACTTC.

This clonotype was detected only once. This chain links TRBV9 with TRBJ2-7; maybe TRBD1 (5 bases). Germline values: CDR1 SGDLS, CDR2 YYNGEE. This CDR3 region has 16 residues. V was clipped by 0 bases and J by 0 bases, with 13 bases between them. The CDR3 DNA sequence: TGTGCCAGCAGCGTAGGGTGGGGCGTCACCTCCTACGAGCAGTACTTC. Its protein is CASSVGWGVTSYEQYF.

The chain carries TRBV3-1 and TRBJ1-1; 10 bases are a match to TRBD1. The V gene's germline CDR1 is LGHDT and CDR2 YNNKEL (reference sequence). The CDR3 runs 17 residues. The trim removed 4 bases at V and 4 bases at J, leaving 12 bases unmatched. The CDR3 here is CASSRRPGTGVGTEAFF. CDR3 DNA sequence: TGTGCCAGCAGCCGGCGTCCCGGGACAGGGGTTGGCACTGAAGCTTTCTTT.

This sequence joins TRBV21-1 and TRBJ2-7. TRBV21-1 is tagged as a pseudogene. This CDR3 has 17 amino acids. The CDR3, as DNA: TGTGCCAGCAGCAAAGCGCTTCGGGCAGTAAGCTCCTACGAGCAGTACTTC. This codes for CASSKALRAVSSYEQYF.

The V and J genes are TRBV19 and TRBJ2-1; no firm D call. Looked up from germline, CDR1 is LNHDA and CDR2 is SQIVND (reference sequence). There are 14 residues in the CDR3. Deletions cut 3 bases from V and 2 bases from J, with 8 bases between. This CDR3 is CASSIPGAYNEQFF. CDR3 coding DNA: TGTGCCAGTAGTATCCCGGGTGCCTACAATGAGCAGTTCTTC.

The chain couples TRBV7-2 to TRBJ1-2; TRBD1 might be the D (6 bases). Trimming left V 5 bases short and J 3 bases short, with 13 bases between. Looked up from germline, CDR1 is SGHTA and CDR2 is FQGNSA. This CDR3 has 14 amino acids. CDR3 amino acids: CASSRYREDYGYTF. The DNA of the CDR3 is TGTGCCAGCAGCCGCTACAGGGAGGACTATGGCTACACCTTC.

The chain couples TRBV7-3 to TRBJ2-5, with 9 nucleotides matching TRBD1. Germline V gives CDR1 SGHTA, CDR2 FQGTGA. The CDR3 runs to 15 residues. After removal of 5 bases from V and 7 bases from J, the junction contained 11 bases not matched to a gene. CDR3 nucleotides: TGTGCCAGCAGCCCCGGGACAGGGAGGTGGGGGACCCAGTACTTC. The encoded protein is CASSPGTGRWGTQYF. Variable domain in full (rest from reference TRBV7-3 and TRBJ2-5): GAGVSQTPSNKVTEKGKYVELRCDPISGHTALYWYRQSLGQGPEFLIYFQGTGAADDSGLPNDRFFAVRPEGSVSTLKIQRTERGDSAVYLCASSPGTGRWGTQYFGPGTRLLVL.